One and the same sample provided the 27 T cell receptor beta chains below, sequenced in a study of blood T cell repertoires in COVID-19. Assay used: immunoSEQ multiplex PCR; TCRdb lists only in-frame clones, some missing. The sample includes 150,000 to 200,000 clones, about 74% of them seen just once. Sequencing input: peripheral blood. All receptors derive from a man between 60 and 70 years old with acute or convalescent COVID-19.

The chain carries TRBV2 and TRBJ2-3; 10 bases line up with TRBD1. This CDR3 is built from 18 residues. V dropped 2 bases and J dropped 2; count of bases not matched to a gene: 10. Germline loops: CDR1 SNHLY, CDR2 FYNNEI. DNA of the CDR3: TGTGCCAGCAGTGAATTTGTCGCGGGGACAGGGGACACAGATACGCAGTATTTT. This sequence encodes CASSEFVAGTGDTDTQYF.

The chain couples TRBV6-5 to TRBJ1-6; TRBD1 is a possible D gene (6 bases). The ends were cut back, 2 bases at V and 6 bases at J, with 11 bases in the middle. The CDR3 sequence is 15 residues long. The germline V gene encodes CDR1 MNHEY and CDR2 SVGAGI. CDR3 amino acids: CASSYEGHINSPLHF. The CDR3 coding sequence is TGTGCCAGCAGTTACGAGGGACACATTAATTCACCCCTCCACTTT.

The V gene is TRBV5-1, the J gene TRBJ2-7, with 11 bases fitting TRBD1. The CDR3 extends over 14 amino acids. J gave up 3 bases and V 4 bases, and 3 bases lay outside the gene matches. Germline values: CDR1 SGHRS, CDR2 YFSETQ. The chain's CDR3 is CASSVGTGGYEQYF. The CDR3 nucleotides are TGCGCCAGCAGCGTCGGGACAGGGGGCTACGAGCAGTACTTC.

The gene calls are TRBV9 and TRBJ1-1, with 10 bases identical to TRBD1. This CDR3 has 15 residues. Germline V CDR1 and CDR2: SGDLS, YYNGEE. Losses at the gene ends were 3 bases for V and 3 bases for J; bases not matched to a gene: 5. CDR3 amino acids: CASSGQGQGYTEAFF. The CDR3 nucleotides read TGTGCCAGCAGCGGTCAGGGACAGGGGTACACTGAAGCTTTCTTT.

The chain has TRBV6-2 or TRBV6-3 and TRBJ1-5, with D possibly TRBD1 on 6 matching bases. This CDR3 has 16 residues. The germline gives CDR1 MNHEY, CDR2 SVGEGT. Trimming removed 0 bases from V and 4 bases from J, with 13 bases in between. The DNA for the CDR3 is TGTGCCAGCAGTTACTCGCCCAGTACAGGGAATCAGCCCCAGCATTTT. It is translated as CASSYSPSTGNQPQHF.

This chain connects TRBV4-3 to TRBJ2-1; 12 bases agree with TRBD2. Losses at the gene ends were 8 bases for V and 3 bases for J; bases not matched to a gene: 5. Per germline, CDR1 LGHNA and CDR2 YSLEER. This CDR3 is 15 amino acids long. The CDR3 sequence: CASGPSGGVYNEQFF. The CDR3 DNA follows: TGCGCCAGCGGCCCTAGCGGGGGGGTCTACAATGAGCAGTTCTTC.

This chain uses TRBV9 with TRBJ2-3, with 8 bases matching TRBD2. Germline V gene data show CDR1 as SGDLS and CDR2 as YYNGEE. CDR3 length: 17 residues. V lost 1 base to trimming and J lost 0 bases; unmatched junction nucleotides: 7. CDR3: CASSVSGGSSSTDTQYF. As DNA, the CDR3 is TGTGCCAGCAGCGTAAGCGGGGGATCCTCTAGCACAGATACGCAGTATTTT.

This chain joins TRBV18 and TRBJ1-2, with D tentatively TRBD1 (5 bases). V gave up 4 bases and J gave up 8 bases, with 14 bases separating them. Germline V gene data show CDR1 as KGHSH and CDR2 as LQKENI. The length of the CDR3 is 13 residues. The DNA of the CDR3 is TGTGCCAGCTCACTCCCCTCGGGGGTAGGCTACACCTTC. Translating it yields CASSLPSGVGYTF.

The genes are TRBV6-5 and TRBJ2-2; 9 nucleotides line up with TRBD1. The CDR3 has 16 amino acids. The J segment lost 3 bases and the V segment lost 4 bases, leaving 6 bases of the junction unmatched. Germline V gives CDR1 MNHEY, CDR2 SVGAGI. The CDR3 nucleotides are TGTGCCAGCAGTTCCATGGGACAGGGTTACACCGGGGAGCTGTTTTTT. Its protein product is CASSSMGQGYTGELFF.

This clone has only one observation. V is TRBV3-1 (or the pseudogene TRBV3-2) and J is TRBJ2-7, with D tentatively TRBD1 (8 bases). Germline CDR1 is LGHDT and CDR2 is YNNKEL (reference sequence). This CDR3 spans 15 amino acids. With 7 bases removed from V and 0 bases from J, the gap between germline ends came to 16 bases. DNA of the CDR3: TGTGCCAGCAATGGGGGGGACAGGTCCTCCTACGAGCAGTACTTC. This codes for CASNGGDRSSYEQYF.

The chain carries TRBV21-1 and TRBJ1-2. TRBV21-1 is marked as a pseudogene. This CDR3 region has 16 residues. The CDR3 protein is CASSREARLANYGYTF. CDR3 sequence (DNA): TGTGCCAGCAGCCGGGAGGCCCGTCTAGCTAACTATGGCTACACCTTC.

The sample holds many counts of this clone. The V gene is TRBV5-1, the J gene TRBJ1-2, with D maybe TRBD1 (5 bases). Germline V gives CDR1 SGHRS, CDR2 YFSETQ. Trimming stripped 0 bases from V and 1 base from J, with 16 bases between. The CDR3 totals 17 residues. The CDR3 bases are TGCGCCAGCAGCTTGGCCCCGGACATTGGGTTTAACTATGGCTACACCTTC. Translating it yields CASSLAPDIGFNYGYTF.

This clone was picked up one time. The chain employs TRBV10-3 and TRBJ1-3; 7 bases map to TRBD1. The CDR3 is made up of 16 amino acids. Germline trimming cut 3 bases from V and 0 bases from J; bases unmatched to any gene: 5. Germline V gene sequence: CDR1 ENHRY, CDR2 SYGVKD. CDR3: CAISEIRDSSGNTIYF. The CDR3 coding sequence is TGTGCCATCAGTGAAATCCGGGACAGCTCTGGAAACACCATATATTTT.

Written as DNA, the CDR3 is TGTGCCAGCTCACTCGACATCTATGGCTACACCTTC. This translates into CASSLDIYGYTF. The genes are TRBV18 and TRBJ1-2; no firm D call. V dropped 4 bases and J dropped 4 bases, with 7 bases sitting between them. CDR1 and CDR2 (germline): KGHSH, LQKENI. This CDR3 has 12 residues.

The V gene is TRBV30, the J gene TRBJ1-4; the D gene is possibly TRBD1 (5 bases). Germline V gene lookup returns CDR1 GTSNPN and CDR2 SVGIG (reference sequence). CDR3 size: 14 residues. Trimming left V 4 bases short and J 6 bases short, with 15 bases between. This CDR3 reads CAWTLNGADEKLFF. In DNA form, the CDR3 reads TGTGCCTGGACCCTCAATGGGGCTGATGAAAAACTGTTTTTT.

This clone showed up just once. The chain couples TRBV6-5 to TRBJ2-7; D is ambiguous. Germline CDR1 and CDR2: MNHEY and SVGAGI. Deletions cut 4 bases from V and 4 bases from J, with 8 bases between. The CDR3 covers 12 residues. Written as DNA, the CDR3 is TGTGCCAGCAGTTCCGCAGGTTACGAGCAGTACTTC. It specifies CASSSAGYEQYF.

The rearrangement uses TRBV10-2 and TRBJ2-5; TRBD2 agrees at 10 bases. This CDR3 is built from 14 residues. V gave up 1 base and J gave up 5 bases; unmatched junction bases: 1. Germline loops: CDR1 WSHSY, CDR2 SAAADI. In DNA, the CDR3 is TGCGCCAGCAGTGAGTTTAGCGGGGGGGAGACCCAGTACTTC. Its translation is CASSEFSGGETQYF.

The CDR3 protein is CSVEKSGSDTQYF. CDR3 DNA: TGCAGCGTTGAGAAGTCGGGGTCAGATACGCAGTATTTT. V is TRBV29-1 and J is TRBJ2-3, with a possible D match to TRBD2 (5 bases). In germline, CDR1 is SQVTM, CDR2 ANQGSEA. The CDR3 has 13 residues. The V gene lost 3 bases and the J gene lost 4 bases, with 11 bases spanning the gap.

This chain uses TRBV4-3 with TRBJ2-5; TRBD1 matches 8 bases. Trimming removed 0 bases from V and 4 bases from J; junction bases left unmatched: 7. CDR1 and CDR2 (germline): LGHNA, YSLEER. CDR3 length: 16 amino acids. The CDR3 DNA follows: TGCGCCAGCAGCCAAGACTTACAGGGGGGAGGAGAGACCCAGTACTTC. This gives the protein CASSQDLQGGGETQYF.

The genes are TRBV18 and TRBJ1-2, with D unclear. This CDR3 region has 19 residues. The ends were cut back, 1 base at V and 4 bases at J, with 25 bases in the middle. CDR1 KGHSH and CDR2 LQKENI come from the germline V gene. DNA for the CDR3: TGTGCCAGCTCACCACGGAATTTAGGGAGTTTCATCACGGGCTATGGCTACACCTTC. Translated, it gives CASSPRNLGSFITGYGYTF.

V and J are TRBV7-9 and TRBJ2-2; D unresolved. CDR1 and CDR2 (germline): SEHNR, FQNEAQ (reference sequence). This CDR3 comprises 15 residues. With 2 bases removed from V and 0 bases from J, the gap between germline ends came to 7 bases. As DNA, the CDR3 is TGTGCCAGCAGCTTATCCAGCGCGAACACCGGGGAGCTGTTTTTT. Translated: CASSLSSANTGELFF.

The V call is TRBV12-5, the J call TRBJ2-3; D unresolved. The germline CDR1 and CDR2 sequences are LGHNT and FRNRAP. V gave up 6 bases and J gave up 2 bases, with 12 bases separating them. The CDR3 has 14 residues. CDR3: CASGPTTYTDTQYF. CDR3 sequence (DNA): TGTGCTAGTGGCCCCACTACCTACACAGATACGCAGTATTTT.

The rearrangement uses TRBV7-2 and TRBJ1-2; 8 bases line up with TRBD1. This CDR3 region has 14 residues. J gave up 5 bases and V 2 bases, and 4 bases lay outside the gene matches. Germline V CDR1 and CDR2: SGHTA, FQGNSA. CDR3 protein: CASSLTGQGYGYTF. CDR3 sequence (DNA): TGTGCCAGCAGCTTAACCGGACAGGGATATGGCTACACCTTC.

J is TRBJ1-4 and V is TRBV14; no firm D call. The CDR3 runs 15 residues. The germline V gene has CDR1 SGHDN and CDR2 FVKESK. V was pared by 0 bases and J by 4 bases, with 9 bases between. The DNA of the CDR3 is TGTGCCAGCAGCCAAGATCGCAGGCATAATGAAAAACTGTTTTTT. It translates to CASSQDRRHNEKLFF. The variable domain in full, with the rest retrieved from reference TRBV14 and TRBJ1-4, is EAGVTQFPSHSVIEKGQTVTLRCDPISGHDNLYWYRRVMGKEIKFLLHFVKESKQDESGMPNNRFLAERTGGTYSTLKVQPAELEDSGVYFCASSQDRRHNEKLFFGSGTQLSVL.

This chain uses TRBV18 with TRBJ2-7; D may be TRBD1 (6 bases). The CDR3 runs 15 residues. CDR1 and CDR2 (germline): KGHSH, LQKENI. Trimming stripped 0 bases from V and 2 bases from J, with 11 bases between. CDR3 in DNA: TGTGCCAGCTCACCACCCCAACAGGGTCCCTACGAGCAGTACTTC. Its translation: CASSPPQQGPYEQYF.

This clone has only a few counts. The chain is built from TRBV9 and TRBJ2-2, with a possible D match to TRBD2 (6 bases). CDR3 length: 15 amino acids. V dropped 2 bases and J dropped 4 bases, with 12 bases sitting between them. Looked up from germline, CDR1 is SGDLS and CDR2 is YYNGEE. CDR3 protein: CASSVGGLGTGELFF. Written as DNA, the CDR3 is TGTGCCAGCAGCGTTGGGGGGTTGGGCACCGGGGAGCTGTTTTTT.

V is TRBV19 and J is TRBJ1-1, with D possibly matching TRBD1 (5 bases). This CDR3 has 16 amino acids. Trimming pared 5 bases from V and 6 bases from J, leaving 22 bases between. Looked up from germline, CDR1 is LNHDA and CDR2 is SQIVND (reference sequence). The CDR3 region is CASSFTGATFGAEAFF. The CDR3, as DNA: TGTGCCAGTAGTTTTACAGGAGCTACCTTTGGCGCTGAAGCTTTCTTT.